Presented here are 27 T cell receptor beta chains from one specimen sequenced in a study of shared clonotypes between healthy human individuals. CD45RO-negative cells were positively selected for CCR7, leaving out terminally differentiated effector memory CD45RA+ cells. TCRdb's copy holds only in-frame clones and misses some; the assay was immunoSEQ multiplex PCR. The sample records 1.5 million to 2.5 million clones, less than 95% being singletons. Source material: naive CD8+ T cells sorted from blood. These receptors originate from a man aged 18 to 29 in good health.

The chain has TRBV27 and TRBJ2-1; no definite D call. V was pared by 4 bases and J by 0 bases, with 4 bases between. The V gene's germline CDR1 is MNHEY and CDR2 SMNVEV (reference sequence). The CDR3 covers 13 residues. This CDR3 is CASSYSSYNEQFF. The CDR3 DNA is TGTGCCAGCAGTTATAGCTCCTACAATGAGCAGTTCTTC.

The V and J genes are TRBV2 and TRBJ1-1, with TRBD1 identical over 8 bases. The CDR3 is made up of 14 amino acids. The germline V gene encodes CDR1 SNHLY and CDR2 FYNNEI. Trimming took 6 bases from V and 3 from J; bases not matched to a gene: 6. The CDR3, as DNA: TGTGCCAGCAGCTGGGGACAGGCGGACACTGAAGCTTTCTTT. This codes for CASSWGQADTEAFF.

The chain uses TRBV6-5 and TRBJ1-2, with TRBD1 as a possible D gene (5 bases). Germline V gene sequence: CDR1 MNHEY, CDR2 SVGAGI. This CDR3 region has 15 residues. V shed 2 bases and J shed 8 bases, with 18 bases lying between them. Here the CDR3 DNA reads TGTGCCAGCAGTTACGGCCCTGGGACGGAGGAGGGCTACACCTTC. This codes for CASSYGPGTEEGYTF.

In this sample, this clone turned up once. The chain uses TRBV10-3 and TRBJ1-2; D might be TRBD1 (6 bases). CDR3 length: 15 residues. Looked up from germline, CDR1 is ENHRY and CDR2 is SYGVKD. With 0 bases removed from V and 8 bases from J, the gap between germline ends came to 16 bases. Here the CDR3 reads CAISESWDKGTGYTF. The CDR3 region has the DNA TGTGCCATCAGTGAGTCTTGGGACAAGGGAACCGGCTACACCTTC.

This chain's CDR3 is CAWSVFGNEKLFF. The CDR3 bases are TGTGCCTGGAGTGTCTTCGGTAATGAAAAACTGTTTTTT. The chain joins TRBV30 to TRBJ1-4; no firm D call. This CDR3 has 13 amino acids. The V end lost 0 bases, the J end lost 4 bases, and 6 bases lay between the germline ends. Germline lookup yields CDR1 GTSNPN and CDR2 SVGIG (reference sequence).

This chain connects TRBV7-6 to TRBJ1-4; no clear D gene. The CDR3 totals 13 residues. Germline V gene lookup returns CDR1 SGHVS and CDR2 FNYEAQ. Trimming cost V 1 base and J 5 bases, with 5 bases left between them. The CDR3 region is CASSLGGNEKLFF. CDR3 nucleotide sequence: TGTGCCAGCAGCTTAGGAGGAAATGAAAAACTGTTTTTT.

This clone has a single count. The DNA for the CDR3 is TGTGCCAGCGCCATCAATCCTCGGGACGAGCAGTACTTC. This sequence encodes CASAINPRDEQYF. The gene calls are TRBV6-5 and TRBJ2-5; D gene unclear. The J call may be in error: the DNA end matches TRBJ2-7 better. In germline, CDR1 is MNHEY, CDR2 SVGAGI. CDR3 length equals 13 residues.

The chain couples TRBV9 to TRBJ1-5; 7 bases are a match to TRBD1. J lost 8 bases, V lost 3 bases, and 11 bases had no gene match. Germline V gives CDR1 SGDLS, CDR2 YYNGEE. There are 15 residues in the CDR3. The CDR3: CASSETGADGEPQHF. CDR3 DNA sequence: TGTGCCAGCAGCGAAACAGGGGCCGACGGGGAGCCCCAGCATTTT.

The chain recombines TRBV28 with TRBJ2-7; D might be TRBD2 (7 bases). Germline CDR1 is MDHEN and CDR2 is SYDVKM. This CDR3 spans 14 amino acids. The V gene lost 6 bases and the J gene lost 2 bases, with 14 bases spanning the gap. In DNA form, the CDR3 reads TGTGCCAGCAGCGAGGCGGGGGACACCTACGAGCAGTACTTC. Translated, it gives CASSEAGDTYEQYF. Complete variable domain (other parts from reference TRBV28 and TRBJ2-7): DVKVTQSSRYLVKRTGEKVFLECVQDMDHENMFWYRQDPGLGLRLIYFSYDVKMKEKGDIPEGYSVSREKKERFSLILESASTNQTSMYLCASSEAGDTYEQYFGPGTRLTVT.

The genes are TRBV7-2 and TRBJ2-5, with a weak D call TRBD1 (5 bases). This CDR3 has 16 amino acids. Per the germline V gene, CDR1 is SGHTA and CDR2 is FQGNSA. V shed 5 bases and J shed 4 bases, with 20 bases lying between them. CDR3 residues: CASSPTVGREGETQYF. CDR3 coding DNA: TGTGCCAGCAGCCCTACTGTGGGCAGGGAAGGAGAGACCCAGTACTTC.

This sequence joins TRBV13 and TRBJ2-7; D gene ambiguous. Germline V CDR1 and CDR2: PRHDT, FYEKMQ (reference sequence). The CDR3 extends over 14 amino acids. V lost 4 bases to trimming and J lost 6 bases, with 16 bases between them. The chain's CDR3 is CASSSRLGSGEQYF. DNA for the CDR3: TGTGCCAGCAGCTCCCGGCTTGGGTCGGGCGAGCAGTACTTC.

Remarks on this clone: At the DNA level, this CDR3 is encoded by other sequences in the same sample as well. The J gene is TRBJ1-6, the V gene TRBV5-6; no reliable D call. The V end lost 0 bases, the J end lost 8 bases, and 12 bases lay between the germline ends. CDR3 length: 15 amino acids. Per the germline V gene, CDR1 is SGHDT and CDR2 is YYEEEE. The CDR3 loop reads CASSLEGFLDSPLHF. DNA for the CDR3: TGTGCCAGCAGCTTGGAAGGGTTCCTGGATTCACCCCTCCACTTT.

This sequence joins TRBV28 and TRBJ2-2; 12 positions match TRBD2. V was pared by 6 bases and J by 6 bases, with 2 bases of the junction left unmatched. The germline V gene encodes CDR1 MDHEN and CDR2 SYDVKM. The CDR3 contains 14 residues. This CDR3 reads CASRLAGGSGELFF. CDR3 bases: TGTGCCAGCAGACTAGCGGGGGGCTCCGGGGAGCTGTTTTTT. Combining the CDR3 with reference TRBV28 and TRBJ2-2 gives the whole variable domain DVKVTQSSRYLVKRTGEKVFLECVQDMDHENMFWYRQDPGLGLRLIYFSYDVKMKEKGDIPEGYSVSREKKERFSLILESASTNQTSMYLCASRLAGGSGELFFGEGSRLTVL.

The CDR3 bases are TGTGCCTGGAGTGTAGATCTAGCGGGAGCGACAGATACGCAGTATTTT. Residues: CAWSVDLAGATDTQYF. The rearrangement links TRBV30 to TRBJ2-3; 10 positions agree with TRBD2. Germline lookup yields CDR1 GTSNPN and CDR2 SVGIG (reference sequence). The J segment lost 3 bases and the V segment lost 0 bases, leaving 6 bases of the junction unmatched. CDR3 length equals 16 residues.

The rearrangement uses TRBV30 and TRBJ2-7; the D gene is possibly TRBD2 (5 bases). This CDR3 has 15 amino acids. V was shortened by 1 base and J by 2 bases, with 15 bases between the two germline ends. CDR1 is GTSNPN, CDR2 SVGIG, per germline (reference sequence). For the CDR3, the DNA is TGTGCCTGGAGTGGAGGGAACGGAGTCACCTACGAGCAGTACTTC. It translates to CAWSGGNGVTYEQYF. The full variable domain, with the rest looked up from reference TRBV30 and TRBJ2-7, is SQTIHQWPATLVQPVGSPLSLECTVEGTSNPNLYWYRQAAGRGLQLLFYSVGIGQISSEVPQNLSASRPQDRQFILSSKKLLLSDSGFYLCAWSGGNGVTYEQYFGPGTRLTVT.

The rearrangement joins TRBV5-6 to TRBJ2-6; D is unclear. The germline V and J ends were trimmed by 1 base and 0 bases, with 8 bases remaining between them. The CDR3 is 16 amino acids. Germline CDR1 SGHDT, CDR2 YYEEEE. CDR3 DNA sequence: TGTGCCAGCAGCTTGTTAACGAACTCTGGGGCCAACGTCCTGACTTTC. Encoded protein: CASSLLTNSGANVLTF.

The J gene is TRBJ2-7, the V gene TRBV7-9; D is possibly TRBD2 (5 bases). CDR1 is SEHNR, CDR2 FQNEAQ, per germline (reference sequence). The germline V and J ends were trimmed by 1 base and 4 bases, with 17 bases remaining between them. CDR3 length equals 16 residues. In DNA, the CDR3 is TGTGCCAGCAGCTTAGGCGGGTCGAACAAGACTTACGAGCAGTACTTC. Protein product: CASSLGGSNKTYEQYF. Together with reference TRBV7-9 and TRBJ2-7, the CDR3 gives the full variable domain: DTGVSQNPRHKITKRGQNVTFRCDPISEHNRLYWYRQTLGQGPEFLTYFQNEAQLEKSRLLSDRFSAERPKGSFSTLEIQRTEQGDSAMYLCASSLGGSNKTYEQYFGPGTRLTVT.

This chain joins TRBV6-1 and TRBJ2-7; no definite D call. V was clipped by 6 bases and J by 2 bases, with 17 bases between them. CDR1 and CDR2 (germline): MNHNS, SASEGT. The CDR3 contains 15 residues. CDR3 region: CASRVHARDTYEQYF. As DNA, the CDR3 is TGTGCCAGCAGGGTTCACGCTAGGGATACCTACGAGCAGTACTTC.

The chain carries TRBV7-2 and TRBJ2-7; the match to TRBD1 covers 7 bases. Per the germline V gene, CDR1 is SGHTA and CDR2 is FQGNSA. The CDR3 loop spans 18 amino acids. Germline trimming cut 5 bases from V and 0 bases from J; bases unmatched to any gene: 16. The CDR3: CASSLKRGLIQSSYEQYF. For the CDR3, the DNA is TGTGCCAGCAGCCTCAAGAGGGGGCTCATCCAATCCTCCTACGAGCAGTACTTC. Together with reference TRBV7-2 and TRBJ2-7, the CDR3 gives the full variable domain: GAGVSQSPSNKVTEKGKDVELRCDPISGHTALYWYRQSLGQGLEFLIYFQGNSAPDKSGLPSDRFSAERTGGSVSTLTIQRTQQEDSAVYLCASSLKRGLIQSSYEQYFGPGTRLTVT.

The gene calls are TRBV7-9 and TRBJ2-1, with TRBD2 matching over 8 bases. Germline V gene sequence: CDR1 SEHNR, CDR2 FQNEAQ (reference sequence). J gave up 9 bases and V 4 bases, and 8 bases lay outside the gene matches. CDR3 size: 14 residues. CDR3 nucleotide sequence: TGTGCCAGCAGCTCGCCGAGGACTAGCAGTGAGCAGTTCTTC. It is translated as CASSSPRTSSEQFF.

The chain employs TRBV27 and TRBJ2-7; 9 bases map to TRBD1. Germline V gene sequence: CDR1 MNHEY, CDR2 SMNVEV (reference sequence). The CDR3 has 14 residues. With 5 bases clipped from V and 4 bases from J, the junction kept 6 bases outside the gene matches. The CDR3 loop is CASSTAGTGYEQYF. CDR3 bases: TGTGCCAGCAGTACCGCCGGGACAGGGTACGAGCAGTACTTC.

In DNA form, the CDR3 reads TGTGCCAGCAGCCACGAAAATACGAACACCGGGGAGCTGTTTTTT. Translating it yields CASSHENTNTGELFF. The chain combines TRBV5-4 with TRBJ2-2; D gene ambiguous. The CDR3 contains 15 residues. V was trimmed by 4 bases and J by 0 bases, leaving 10 bases between them. Germline V lookup: CDR1 SGHNT, CDR2 YYREEE (reference sequence).

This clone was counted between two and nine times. The CDR3 DNA follows: TGTGCCAGCTCGCCCTACGATGAGGGTGGCTTGACTAATGAAAAACTGTTTTTT. This encodes CASSPYDEGGLTNEKLFF. This chain uses TRBV18 with TRBJ1-4; no definite D call. The germline V gene has CDR1 KGHSH and CDR2 LQKENI. The CDR3 consists of 18 residues. Trimming cost V 6 bases and J 2 bases, with 22 bases left between them.

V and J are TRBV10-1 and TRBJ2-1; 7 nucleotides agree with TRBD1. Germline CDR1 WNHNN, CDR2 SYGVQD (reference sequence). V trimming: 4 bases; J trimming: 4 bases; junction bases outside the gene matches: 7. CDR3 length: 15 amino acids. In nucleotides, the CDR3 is TGCGCCAGCAGTGTGAAGAGGGGGCTGTACAATGAGCAGTTCTTC. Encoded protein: CASSVKRGLYNEQFF.

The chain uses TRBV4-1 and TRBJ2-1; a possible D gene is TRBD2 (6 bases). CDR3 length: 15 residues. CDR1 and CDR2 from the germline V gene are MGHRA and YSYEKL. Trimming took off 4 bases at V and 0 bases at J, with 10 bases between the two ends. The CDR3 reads CASSPGSLSYNEQFF. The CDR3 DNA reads TGCGCCAGCAGCCCCGGGAGTCTCTCCTACAATGAGCAGTTCTTC.

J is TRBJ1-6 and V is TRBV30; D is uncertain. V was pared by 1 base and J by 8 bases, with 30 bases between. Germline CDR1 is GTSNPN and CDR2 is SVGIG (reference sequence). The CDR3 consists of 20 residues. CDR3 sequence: CAWSGGRSISGAFRYSPLHF. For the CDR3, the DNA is TGTGCCTGGAGTGGAGGAAGGAGCATCTCCGGAGCATTTCGGTATTCACCCCTCCACTTT.

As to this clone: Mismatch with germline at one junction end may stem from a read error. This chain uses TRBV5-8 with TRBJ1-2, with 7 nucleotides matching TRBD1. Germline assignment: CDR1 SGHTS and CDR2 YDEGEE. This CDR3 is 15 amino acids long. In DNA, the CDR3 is TGTGCCAGCAACTTGTATTACGACAGGGCCTATGGCTACACCTTC. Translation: CASNLYYDRAYGYTF.